This T cell receptor (beta chain) is drawn from a study of neoadjuvant anti-PD-1 for oral cavity cancer. Study-wide background: Around day 43, patients without progression received a fourth nivolumab dose before surgery.

PBMC libraries mostly used around 460 ng of input genomic DNA, with six replicates per sample. Using immunoSEQ multiplex PCR, the repertoire was profiled, and TCRdb retains in-frame clones only, with some absent. The sample holds 15,000 to 20,000 clones, around 71% seen once. Patients were newly diagnosed with stage II-IVA oral cavity squamous cell carcinoma without prior systemic or radiation treatment. V lost 5 bases, J lost 3 bases, and 17 bases lay in between. In germline, CDR1 is MNHEY, CDR2 SMNVEV (reference sequence). The CDR3 has 16 residues. Worth noting for this clone: Antigen unknown.

Study-wide points: Treg/Th17 ratio rose with pretreatment blood and fell with post-treatment tumor TCRbeta clonality.

The sequencing used PBMCs, collected before nivolumab (anti-PD-1) treatment. J is TRBJ2-1 and V is TRBV27, with D perhaps assigned TRBD1 or TRBD2 (5 bases each). The TCR sequence derives from a person between 35 and 79 years old with oral cavity squamous cell carcinoma. The CDR3 here is CASSSLGTQSYNEQFF. CDR3 nucleotides: TGTGCCAGCAGTAGCCTCGGGACCCAGAGCTACAATGAGCAGTTCTTC.